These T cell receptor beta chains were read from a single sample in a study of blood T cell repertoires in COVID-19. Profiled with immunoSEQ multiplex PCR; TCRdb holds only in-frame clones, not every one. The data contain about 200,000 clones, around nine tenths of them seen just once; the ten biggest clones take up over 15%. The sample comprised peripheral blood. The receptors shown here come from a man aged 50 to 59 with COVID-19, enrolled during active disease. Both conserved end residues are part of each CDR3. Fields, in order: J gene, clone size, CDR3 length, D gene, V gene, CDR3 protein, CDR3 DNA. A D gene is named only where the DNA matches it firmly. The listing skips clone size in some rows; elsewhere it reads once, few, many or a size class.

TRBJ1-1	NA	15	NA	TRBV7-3	CASSLSPGPNTEAFF	TGTGCCAGCAGCTTAAGTCCAGGGCCAAACACTGAAGCTTTCTTT
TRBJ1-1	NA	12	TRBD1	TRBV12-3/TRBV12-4	CASSLQDRQAFF	TGTGCCAGCAGTCTCCAGGACAGGCAAGCTTTCTTT
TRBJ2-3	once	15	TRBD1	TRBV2	CASSQSGGMADTQYF	TGTGCCAGCAGTCAATCAGGGGGCATGGCAGATACGCAGTATTTT
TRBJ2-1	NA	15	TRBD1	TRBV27	CASSPQGSSYNEQFF	TGTGCCAGCAGCCCACAGGGGAGCTCCTACAATGAGCAGTTCTTC
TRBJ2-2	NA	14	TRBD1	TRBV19	CASRQTGGNGELFF	TGTGCCAGTAGGCAAACAGGGGGCAACGGGGAGCTGTTTTTT
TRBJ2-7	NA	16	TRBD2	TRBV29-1	CSVRGRGLAGEYEQYF	TGCAGCGTTCGAGGCCGGGGACTAGCGGGAGAATACGAGCAGTACTTC
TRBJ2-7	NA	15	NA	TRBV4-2	CASSQVSGAAYEQYF	TGTGCCAGCAGCCAAGTCTCAGGGGCTGCCTACGAGCAGTACTTC
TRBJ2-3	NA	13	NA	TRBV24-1	CATRLDSTDTQYF	TGTGCCACTAGACTTGACAGCACAGATACGCAGTATTTT
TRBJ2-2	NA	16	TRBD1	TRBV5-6	CASSVGQGAMNGELFF	TGTGCCAGCAGCGTCGGACAGGGGGCAATGAACGGGGAGCTGTTTTTT
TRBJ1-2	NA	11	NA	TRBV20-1	CSATGSGGYTF	TGCAGTGCTACAGGGTCAGGTGGCTACACCTTC
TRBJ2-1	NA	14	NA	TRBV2	CASSAIAGISVQFF	TGTGCCAGCAGCGCTATTGCAGGGATTAGTGTGCAGTTCTTC
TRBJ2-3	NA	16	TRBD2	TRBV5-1	CASSLDLAGSTDTQYF	TGCGCCAGCAGCTTGGACCTAGCGGGGAGCACAGATACGCAGTATTTT
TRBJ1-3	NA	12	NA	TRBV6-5	CASMRVGNTIYF	TGTGCCAGCATGAGGGTAGGAAACACCATATATTTT
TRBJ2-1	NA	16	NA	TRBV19	CASSIDGRGPYNEQFF	TGTGCCAGTAGTATAGACGGGCGGGGCCCTTACAATGAGCAGTTCTTC
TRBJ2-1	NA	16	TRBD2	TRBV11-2	CASLRAGDPSYNEQFF	TGTGCCAGCCTTCGTGCGGGGGACCCTTCCTACAATGAGCAGTTCTTC
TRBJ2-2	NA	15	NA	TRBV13	CASSLFGGNTGELFF	TGTGCCAGCAGCTTATTCGGGGGTAACACCGGGGAGCTGTTTTTT
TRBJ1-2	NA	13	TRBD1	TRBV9	CASSVGTGDGYTF	TGTGCCAGCAGCGTCGGGACAGGTGACGGCTACACCTTC
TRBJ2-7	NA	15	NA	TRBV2	CASSEGSPPSYEQYF	TGTGCCAGCAGTGAAGGAAGCCCTCCTTCCTACGAGCAGTACTTC
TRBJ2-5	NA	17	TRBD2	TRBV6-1	CASSALTSGRAPQTQYF	TGTGCCAGCAGTGCCTTAACTAGCGGGAGGGCCCCGCAGACCCAGTACTTC
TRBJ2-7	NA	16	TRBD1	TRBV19	CATSPLPTGGTYEQYF	TGTGCCACCTCTCCCCTCCCGACAGGGGGAACCTACGAGCAGTACTTC
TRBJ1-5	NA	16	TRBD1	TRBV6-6	CASSSSGQGEYQPQHF	TGTGCCAGCAGTTCCTCCGGACAGGGGGAATATCAGCCCCAGCATTTT
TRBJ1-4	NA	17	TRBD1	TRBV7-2	CASSYRGTGMENEKLFF	TGTGCCAGCAGCTACAGGGGTACAGGGATGGAGAATGAAAAACTGTTTTTT
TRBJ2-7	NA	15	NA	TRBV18	CASSPGQPASYEQYF	TGTGCCAGCTCACCCGGACAGCCCGCCTCCTACGAGCAGTACTTC
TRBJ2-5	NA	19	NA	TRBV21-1	CASSKEYRERGRAPETQYF	TGTGCCAGCAGCAAAGAATACCGTGAGCGCGGGAGGGCCCCGGAGACCCAGTACTTC
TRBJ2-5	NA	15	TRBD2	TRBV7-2	CASSLLAGGSGTQYF	TGTGCCAGCAGCTTACTAGCGGGGGGGTCCGGGACCCAGTACTTC
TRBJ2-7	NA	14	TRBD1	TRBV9	CASSETGVGYEQYF	TGTGCCAGCAGCGAGACAGGGGTGGGCTACGAGCAGTACTTC
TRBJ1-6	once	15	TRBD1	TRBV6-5	CASRVTGGNNSPLHF	TGTGCCAGCAGGGTAACAGGGGGGAATAATTCACCCCTCCACTTT
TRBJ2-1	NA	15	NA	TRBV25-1	CASSRGGHYGDEQFF	TGTGCCAGCAGTCGTGGGGGACACTATGGTGATGAGCAGTTCTTC
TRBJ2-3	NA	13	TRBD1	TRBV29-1	CSADRGATDTQYF	TGCAGCGCCGACAGGGGAGCTACAGATACGCAGTATTTT
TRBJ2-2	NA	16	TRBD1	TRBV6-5	CASSSRQGADTGELFF	TGTGCCAGCAGTTCCAGACAGGGGGCGGACACCGGGGAGCTGTTTTTT
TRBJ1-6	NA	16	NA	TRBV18	CASSRQIPADNSPLHF	TGTGCCAGCTCCCGACAGATCCCTGCGGATAATTCACCCCTCCACTTT
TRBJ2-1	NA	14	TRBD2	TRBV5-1	CASSLIGLGAEQFF	TGCGCCAGCAGCTTAATCGGACTAGGGGCTGAGCAGTTCTTC
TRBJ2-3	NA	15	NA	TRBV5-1	CASSLDQGAVDTQYF	TGCGCCAGCAGCTTGGATCAAGGGGCGGTAGATACGCAGTATTTT
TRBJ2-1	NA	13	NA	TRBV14	CASSQDLQGWQFF	TGTGCCAGCAGCCAAGATTTGCAGGGTTGGCAGTTCTTC
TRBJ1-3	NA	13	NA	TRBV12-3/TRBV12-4	CASNRDNRDTIYF	TGTGCCAGCAACAGGGATAATAGAGACACCATATATTTT
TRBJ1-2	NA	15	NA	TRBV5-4	CASSKYETDNYGYTF	TGTGCCAGCAGCAAATACGAGACAGATAACTATGGCTACACCTTC
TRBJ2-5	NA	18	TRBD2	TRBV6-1	CASSEEGLAGGLRETQYF	TGTGCCAGCAGTGAAGAAGGACTAGCGGGAGGATTACGGGAGACCCAGTACTTC
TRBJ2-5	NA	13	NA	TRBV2	CASSPRTTETQYF	TGTGCCAGCAGTCCCAGGACTACGGAGACCCAGTACTTC
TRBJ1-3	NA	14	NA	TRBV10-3	CATADIPGGNTIYF	TGTGCCACCGCAGATATCCCAGGCGGAAACACCATATATTTT
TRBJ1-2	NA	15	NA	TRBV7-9	CASSPSGGLGGGYTF	TGTGCCAGCAGCCCATCGGGGGGGCTCGGCGGTGGCTACACCTTC
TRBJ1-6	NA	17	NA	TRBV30	CAWSRAGDNRGNSPLHF	TGTGCCTGGAGTCGAGCCGGTGACAATCGGGGTAATTCACCCCTCCACTTT
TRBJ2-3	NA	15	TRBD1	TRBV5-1	CASRRSGTDTDTQYF	TGCGCCAGCAGACGTTCCGGGACAGACACAGATACGCAGTATTTT
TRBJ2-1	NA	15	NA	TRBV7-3	CASSLIRGSYNEQFF	TGTGCCAGCAGCTTAATACGGGGTTCCTACAATGAGCAGTTCTTC
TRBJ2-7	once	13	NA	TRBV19	CASSIVQGYEQYF	TGTGCCAGTAGTATCGTCCAGGGCTACGAGCAGTACTTC
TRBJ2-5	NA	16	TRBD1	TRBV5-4	CASSRDPGQTQETQYF	TGTGCCAGCAGCAGGGACCCGGGACAGACCCAAGAGACCCAGTACTTC
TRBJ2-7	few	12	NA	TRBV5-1	CASSSGQNEQYF	TGCGCCAGCAGCTCAGGACAGAACGAGCAGTACTTC
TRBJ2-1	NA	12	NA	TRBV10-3	CAIEGPGSEQFF	TGTGCCATCGAGGGGCCCGGGAGTGAGCAGTTCTTC
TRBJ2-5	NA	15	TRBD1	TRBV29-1	CSVDVGTGMGETQYF	TGCAGCGTGGACGTCGGGACAGGGATGGGAGAGACCCAGTACTTC
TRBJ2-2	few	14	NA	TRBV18	CASSPDRGTGELFF	TGTGCCAGCTCACCAGATCGGGGGACCGGGGAGCTGTTTTTT
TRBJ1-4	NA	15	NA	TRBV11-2	CASSFRTDRNEKLFF	TGTGCCAGCAGCTTCCGGACAGACCGGAATGAAAAACTGTTTTTT
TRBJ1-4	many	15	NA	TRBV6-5	CASSPDGATNEKLFF	TGTGCCAGCAGTCCAGACGGGGCAACTAATGAAAAACTGTTTTTT
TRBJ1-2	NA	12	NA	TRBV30	CAWSPGDYGYTF	TGTGCCTGGAGTCCGGGGGACTATGGCTACACCTTC
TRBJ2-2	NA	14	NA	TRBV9	CASSPRGETGELFF	TGTGCCAGCAGCCCCCGAGGAGAAACCGGGGAGCTGTTTTTT
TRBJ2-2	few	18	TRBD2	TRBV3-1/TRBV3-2	CASSPTRERSGDTGELFF	TGTGCCAGCAGCCCCACAAGGGAGCGAAGCGGGGACACCGGGGAGCTGTTTTTT
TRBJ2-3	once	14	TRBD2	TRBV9	CASSSGGSTDTQYF	TGTGCCAGCAGTAGCGGGGGAAGCACAGATACGCAGTATTTT